This T cell receptor (beta chain) was sequenced in a study of T cells in Graves' hyperthyroidism and ophthalmopathy. Exclusion criteria comprised uncontrolled infection, other autoimmune disease, pregnancy or lactation. Diagnosing involved the use of clinical symptoms, serum thyroxine and TRAb, thyroid ultrasound and orbital computed tomography. Looked up from germline, CDR1 is SGHAT and CDR2 is FQNNGV. The CDR3 has 14 residues. The V and J ends lost 5 bases and 4 bases, in that order; junction bases with no gene match: 6. The table lists this clonotype with many counts. TCR beta CDR3 region amplification was performed from RNA transcripts. The HTBI primer set was used in a first-round RT-PCR of the TCR CDR3. TCRdb processed the multiplex PCR reads anew with MiXCR; each CDR3 protein has one entry. Here the sample spans approximately 400,000 distinct CDR3 sequences, over 13% being singletons.

The specimen sequenced was blood. The gene calls are TRBV11-2 and TRBJ2-7; 9 bases map to TRBD1. This TCR was recovered from a man in his fifties with Graves' ophthalmopathy. This CDR3 is CASSRDREGYEQYF. The CDR3 DNA reads TGTGCCAGCAGCCGGGACAGGGAAGGTTACGAGCAGTACTTC.